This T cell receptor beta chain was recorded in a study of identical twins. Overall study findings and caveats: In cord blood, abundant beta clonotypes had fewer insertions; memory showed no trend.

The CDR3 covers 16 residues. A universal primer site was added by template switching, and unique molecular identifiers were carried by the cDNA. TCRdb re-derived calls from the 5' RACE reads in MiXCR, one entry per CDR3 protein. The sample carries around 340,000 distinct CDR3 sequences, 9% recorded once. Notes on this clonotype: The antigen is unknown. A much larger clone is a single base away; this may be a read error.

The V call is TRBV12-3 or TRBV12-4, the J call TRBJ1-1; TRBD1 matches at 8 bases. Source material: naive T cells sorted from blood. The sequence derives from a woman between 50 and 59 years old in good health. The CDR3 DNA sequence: TGTGCCAGCAGTTTAGACAGGGGGGTAATGAACCCTGAAGCTTTCTTT. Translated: CASSLDRGVMNPEAFF.